This T cell receptor beta chain was sequenced during a study of cytomegalovirus exposure and HLA in healthy donors. CDR1 and CDR2 from the germline V gene are SGHVS and FQNEAQ. The CDR3 contains 14 residues. Trimming stripped 3 bases from V and 6 bases from J, with 14 bases between. Amplification used 60 Vbeta primers and 13 Jbeta primers. Clones were read by immunoSEQ multiplex PCR, and TCRdb kept only the in-frame ones, dropping some. The sample lists about 82,000 clones; about 70% were seen once. The donors, nominally healthy at sampling, likely had unrecorded immune exposures. This clone came up a few times.

Sequenced input: PBMCs. This clonotype originated in a man in his sixties in good health and CMV-seronegative. The rearrangement links TRBV7-8 to TRBJ1-2; tentatively, D is TRBD1 (6 bases). CDR3 region: CASSFLSNRDGYTF. The DNA for the CDR3 is TGTGCCAGCAGCTTCCTCTCTAACAGGGATGGCTACACCTTC.